What follows is one T cell receptor beta chain and its context. What it binds is unknown. The entry originates in a study of OX40 agonist ivuxolimab in advanced cancers. Overall study context: Ivuxolimab, which is an agonistic anti-OX40 (CD134) antibody, was administered to the patients.

V was shortened by 4 bases and J by 4 bases, with 20 bases between the two germline ends. The CDR3 has 17 amino acids. Looked up from germline, CDR1 is LGHNA and CDR2 is YNFKEQ. Broader study findings: The work left the antigen specificity of expanded peripheral T cells undetermined. In a subset of nonresponders, normalized T-cell clonal expansion was also low.

Sampled blood was obtained at baseline, cycle 4 day 1, and cycle 7 day 1. The assay was immunoSEQ multiplex PCR, and TCRdb's table has in-frame clones only and misses some. The sample holds 98,000 or so clones, nearly 90% seen once. The chain combines TRBV4-2 with TRBJ1-5; possibly TRBD1 for D (5 bases). The source was CD4+ or CD8+ T cells sorted from blood, collected in a trial of the OX40 agonist ivuxolimab. This TCR was recovered from an adult with an advanced solid tumor such as melanoma, head and neck, liver or kidney cancer. This chain's CDR3 is CASSPREGARLNQPQHF. The CDR3 DNA reads TGTGCCAGCAGCCCCCGGGAAGGGGCGCGACTTAATCAGCCCCAGCATTTT.